Each of the 7 T cell receptor beta chains below was sequenced from the same sample in a study of human T cells and chemical hapten exposure. From the RACE reads, TCRdb called clonotypes with MiXCR, one entry per CDR3 protein. The sample lists roughly 90,000 distinct CDR3 sequences; 9.5% to 13% were seen once. Time point described: patch test 3, about 24 weeks after DPC sensitization. Documented treatment: therapeutic diphenylcyclopropenone sensitization with weekly scalp DPC. The sequencing here drew on whole blood, taken in connection with sensitization to the hapten diphenylcyclopropenone (DPC). These receptors all stem from a woman aged 25 to 39 with alopecia areata. Some clones in this sample may be carry-over from other donors' samples.

This chain connects TRBV2 to TRBJ1-1, with a tentative D call TRBD1 (6 bases). CDR3 length equals 15 residues. Germline-derived CDR1 and CDR2 are SNHLY and FYNNEI. The V and J ends lost 2 bases and 1 base respectively, with 11 bases between them. This CDR3 is CASSEQGIKNTEAFF. As DNA, the CDR3 is TGTGCCAGCAGTGAACAGGGGATCAAGAACACTGAAGCTTTCTTT. Full variable domain (outside the CDR3, taken from reference TRBV2 and TRBJ1-1): EPEVTQTPSHQVTQMGQEVILRCVPISNHLYFYWYRQILGQKVEFLVSFYNNEISEKSEIFDDQFSVERPDGSNFTLKIRSTKLEDSAMYFCASSEQGIKNTEAFFGQGTRLTVV.

This clonotype was recorded at least ten times. The CDR3 DNA reads TGTGCCAGCGTCATTGGAAACAGTTTCGATAGCACTGAAGCTTTCTTT. This gives the protein CASVIGNSFDSTEAFF. V usage is TRBV5-8 and J usage is TRBJ1-1, with D hard to call. CDR3 length: 16 amino acids. Germline CDR1 is SGHTS and CDR2 is YDEGEE. The germline V and J ends were trimmed by 7 bases and 4 bases, with 23 bases remaining between them.

This clonotype was picked up a small number of times. The rearrangement joins TRBV28 to TRBJ2-3; 7 nucleotides agree with TRBD1. Germline CDR1 reads MDHEN; CDR2 reads SYDVKM. The ends lost 6 bases at V and 6 bases at J; junction bases unmatched: 6. This CDR3 has 13 residues. CDR3 region: CASSLYRGDTQYF. The CDR3 DNA sequence: TGTGCCAGCAGCCTTTACAGGGGCGATACGCAGTATTTT.

This clonotype was seen many times. The rearrangement links TRBV7-8 to TRBJ1-6, with 7 bases aligning to TRBD1. With 4 bases clipped from V and 9 bases from J, the junction kept 9 bases outside the gene matches. Germline CDR1 reads SGHVS; CDR2 reads FQNEAQ. CDR3 length equals 15 residues. This CDR3 reads CASSSVTGTTSPLHF. CDR3 in DNA: TGTGCCAGCAGCTCAGTGACAGGGACCACTTCACCCCTCCACTTT.

This clonotype was seen ten or more times. The genes are TRBV20-1 and TRBJ2-7; D is unresolved. Germline-derived CDR1 and CDR2 are DFQATT and SNEGSKA (reference sequence). The CDR3 runs to 10 residues. V lost 6 bases and J 9 bases, leaving 12 bases between the germline ends. CDR3 coding DNA: TGCAGTGCCAACGAGATGGTGCAGTACTTC. Translating it yields CSANEMVQYF.

This clonotype was detected ten times or more. The chain is built from TRBV7-6 and TRBJ2-3; D is tentatively TRBD1 or TRBD2 (6 bases each). Deletions cut 7 bases from V and 4 bases from J, with 15 bases between. Germline CDR1 and CDR2: SGHVS and FNYEAQ. The CDR3 extends over 14 amino acids. The CDR3 loop reads CASTEGGPPDTQYF. DNA of the CDR3: TGTGCCAGCACCGAGGGGGGCCCGCCAGATACGCAGTATTTT.

This clonotype was detected many times. J is TRBJ2-5 and V is TRBV6-5, with 7 bases matching TRBD1. Trimming took 0 bases from V and 2 from J; bases not matched to a gene: 9. This CDR3 is 17 amino acids long. Germline values: CDR1 MNHEY, CDR2 SVGAGI. The DNA of the CDR3 is TGTGCCAGCAGTTACTCTCAAACAGGGGTCGGGCAAGAGACCCAGTACTTC. Its protein is CASSYSQTGVGQETQYF.